Presented here are 27 T cell receptor beta chains from one specimen sequenced in a study of T cell repertoires in cytomegalovirus infection. Using its own MiXCR run on the reads, TCRdb lists one record per CDR3 protein. The sample holds more than 200,000 distinct CDR3 sequences, around 9% seen once. What was sequenced was PBMCs. The receptor source for this set is a human donor in good health (CMV status not recorded). Some clones in this sample may be carry-over from other donors' samples.

This clonotype was detected only a few times. Here the CDR3 reads CASNPRGNEQFF. The DNA for the CDR3 is TGTGCCAGTAATCCCAGGGGGAATGAGCAGTTCTTC. J is TRBJ2-1 and V is TRBV6-2 or TRBV6-3; 7 bases match TRBD1. V was clipped by 9 bases and J by 7 bases; unmatched bases: 6. Looked up from germline, CDR1 is MNHEY and CDR2 is SVGEGT. The CDR3 is made up of 12 amino acids.

This clonotype was counted at least ten times. The rearrangement uses TRBV7-2 and TRBJ2-5; 10 positions match TRBD1. From germline, CDR1 is SGHTA and CDR2 FQGNSA. V lost 4 bases and J lost 5; bases outside the gene matches: 7. This CDR3 region has 15 residues. The CDR3 nucleotides read TGTGCCAGCAGCTCCGGACAGGGGGTGCTTGAGACCCAGTACTTC. Translating gives CASSSGQGVLETQYF. Full variable domain (remainder filled in from reference TRBV7-2 and TRBJ2-5): GAGVSQSPSNKVTEKGKDVELRCDPISGHTALYWYRQSLGQGLEFLIYFQGNSAPDKSGLPSDRFSAERTGGSVSTLTIQRTQQEDSAVYLCASSSGQGVLETQYFGPGTRLLVL.

This clonotype was seen at least ten times. The rearrangement links TRBV7-2 to TRBJ1-2; D unclear. The V gene lost 6 bases and the J gene lost 8 bases, with 16 bases spanning the gap. This CDR3 is built from 13 residues. Germline lookup yields CDR1 SGHTA and CDR2 FQGNSA. The CDR3 loop is CASRSPSLRGYTF. DNA of the CDR3: TGTGCCAGCAGGTCCCCTTCTCTTCGGGGCTACACCTTC.

This clonotype has at least ten counts. J is TRBJ2-1 and V is TRBV7-2; D remains ambiguous. The V gene's germline CDR1 is SGHTA and CDR2 FQGNSA. This CDR3 has 13 residues. V was pared by 2 bases and J by 3 bases, with 5 bases between. The CDR3 is CASSLMSYNEQFF. In DNA, the CDR3 is TGTGCCAGCAGCTTAATGAGCTACAATGAGCAGTTCTTC. The variable domain in full, completed from reference TRBV7-2 and TRBJ2-1, reads GAGVSQSPSNKVTEKGKDVELRCDPISGHTALYWYRQSLGQGLEFLIYFQGNSAPDKSGLPSDRFSAERTGGSVSTLTIQRTQQEDSAVYLCASSLMSYNEQFFGPGTRLTVL.

This clonotype showed up many times. The chain combines TRBV7-2 with TRBJ1-2; D ambiguous. Germline V CDR1 and CDR2: SGHTA, FQGNSA. Trimming pared 1 base from V and 3 bases from J, leaving 12 bases between. The CDR3 spans 15 residues. The CDR3 region has the DNA TGTGCCAGCAGCTTAGTTCCAAAAGCAGACTATGGCTACACCTTC. Translated, it gives CASSLVPKADYGYTF.

This clonotype was counted at least ten times. The rearrangement joins TRBV7-3 to TRBJ2-2, with 8 bases matching TRBD2. The V gene's germline CDR1 is SGHTA and CDR2 FQGTGA. The CDR3 totals 18 residues. V shed 1 base, J shed 0 bases, and the junction held 7 bases outside the gene matches. The chain's CDR3 is CASSLIASGGANTGELFF. CDR3 nucleotide sequence: TGTGCCAGCAGCTTAATCGCAAGCGGGGGTGCGAACACCGGGGAGCTGTTTTTT. Full variable domain (remainder filled in from reference TRBV7-3 and TRBJ2-2): GAGVSQTPSNKVTEKGKYVELRCDPISGHTALYWYRQSLGQGPEFLIYFQGTGAADDSGLPNDRFFAVRPEGSVSTLKIQRTERGDSAVYLCASSLIASGGANTGELFFGEGSRLTVL.

This clonotype was seen a few times. The genes are TRBV6-2 or TRBV6-3 and TRBJ2-5; the D gene is possibly TRBD1 (6 bases). This CDR3 comprises 15 residues. Per germline, CDR1 MNHEY and CDR2 SVGEGT. V lost 7 bases to trimming and J lost 5 bases, with 20 bases between them. CDR3 nucleotides: TGTGCCAGCACCTCCGGGACAATTCCTTCCGAGACCCAGTACTTC. The encoded protein is CASTSGTIPSETQYF.

In this sample, this clonotype turned up many times. The chain carries TRBV14 and TRBJ1-2; D may be TRBD1 (6 bases). Germline V gene data show CDR1 as SGHDN and CDR2 as FVKESK. CDR3 length: 15 residues. V shed 4 bases and J shed 8 bases, with 20 bases lying between them. Written as DNA, the CDR3 is TGTGCCAGCAGCCGAACAGGGATTCTCGCGGGAGGCTACACCTTC. Residues: CASSRTGILAGGYTF.

This clonotype was counted many times. This chain connects TRBV5-1 to TRBJ1-6, with D perhaps matching TRBD1 (5 bases). This CDR3 region has 13 residues. Trimming left V 5 bases short and J 7 bases short, with 10 bases between. The germline gives CDR1 SGHRS, CDR2 YFSETQ. The CDR3, as DNA: TGCGCCAGCAGGGACATATACAATTCACCCCTCCACTTT. Its translation: CASRDIYNSPLHF.

This clonotype has at least ten counts. The genes are TRBV11-2 and TRBJ1-4; no clear D gene. The CDR3 length is 14 residues. CDR1 and CDR2 from the germline V gene are SGHAT and FQNNGV. V lost 1 base and J 3 bases, leaving 6 bases between the germline ends. The CDR3 DNA sequence: TGTGCCAGCAGCTTAGGGGCGGCTAATGAAAAACTGTTTTTT. Translated, it gives CASSLGAANEKLFF.

This clonotype has a count of ten or more. The V gene is TRBV30, the J gene TRBJ1-1; D remains unclear. This CDR3 is 15 amino acids long. V was trimmed by 0 bases and J by 0 bases, leaving 11 bases between them. Germline CDR1 is GTSNPN and CDR2 is SVGIG (reference sequence). CDR3 nucleotides: TGTGCCTGGAGTGTAGATGGCCTGCTGAACACTGAAGCTTTCTTT. This codes for CAWSVDGLLNTEAFF. The complete variable domain, with remaining parts taken from reference TRBV30 and TRBJ1-1, reads SQTIHQWPATLVQPVGSPLSLECTVEGTSNPNLYWYRQAAGRGLQLLFYSVGIGQISSEVPQNLSASRPQDRQFILSSKKLLLSDSGFYLCAWSVDGLLNTEAFFGQGTRLTVV.

This clonotype was observed many times. CDR3 coding DNA: TGTGCCAGCAGTTTAAACTCAGGGAAGAACACTGAAGCTTTCTTT. Its translation is CASSLNSGKNTEAFF. The chain couples TRBV12-3 or TRBV12-4 to TRBJ1-1; possibly TRBD1 for D (5 bases). This CDR3 spans 15 amino acids. The V and J ends lost 2 bases and 1 base respectively, with 11 bases between them.

CDR3 in DNA: TGTGCCAGCTCACCACTTCCCAGGGGTCCGTCGAAGCAGTACTTC. Encoded protein: CASSPLPRGPSKQYF. V is TRBV18 and J is TRBJ2-7, with D possibly TRBD1 on 6 matching bases. V shed 1 base and J shed 8 bases, with 18 bases lying between them. Germline CDR1 KGHSH, CDR2 LQKENI. This CDR3 spans 15 amino acids.

This chain links TRBV14 with TRBJ1-6; D is possibly TRBD1 (5 bases). Germline CDR1 and CDR2: SGHDN and FVKESK. CDR3 length equals 15 residues. V gave up 1 base and J gave up 9 bases, with 13 bases separating them. CDR3 loop: CASSQALSRVSPLHF. In DNA, the CDR3 is TGTGCCAGCAGCCAAGCCCTCTCCAGGGTTTCACCCCTCCACTTT. Filled out from reference TRBV14 and TRBJ1-6, the complete variable domain reads EAGVTQFPSHSVIEKGQTVTLRCDPISGHDNLYWYRRVMGKEIKFLLHFVKESKQDESGMPNNRFLAERTGGTYSTLKVQPAELEDSGVYFCASSQALSRVSPLHFGNGTRLTVT.

This sequence joins TRBV5-4 and TRBJ2-2; D uncertain. Germline V CDR1 and CDR2: SGHNT, YYREEE (reference sequence). V dropped 4 bases and J dropped 5 bases, with 9 bases sitting between them. This CDR3 is built from 13 residues. Here the CDR3 DNA reads TGTGCCAGCAGCGAGACTGTAACCGGGGAGCTGTTTTTT. Its protein is CASSETVTGELFF.

This clonotype appeared a few times. The CDR3 protein is CSASRGRPTDTQYF. CDR3 in DNA: TGCAGTGCTAGCAGGGGCCGTCCGACAGATACGCAGTATTTT. The gene calls are TRBV20-1 and TRBJ2-3, with a tentative D call TRBD1 (6 bases). Germline CDR1 reads DFQATT; CDR2 reads SNEGSKA (reference sequence). The CDR3 runs 14 residues. V lost 3 bases, J lost 3 bases, and 13 bases lay in between.

The chain carries TRBV20-1 and TRBJ1-5; TRBD1 agrees at 9 bases. Trimming took 6 bases from V and 5 from J; bases not matched to a gene: 2. Germline V gene data show CDR1 as DFQATT and CDR2 as SNEGSKA (reference sequence). The length of the CDR3 is 12 residues. The CDR3 region is CSARQGDQPQHF. The DNA for the CDR3 is TGCAGTGCGAGACAGGGGGATCAGCCCCAGCATTTT.

This clonotype was found many times. The rearrangement links TRBV29-1 to TRBJ2-7; TRBD1 matches at 9 bases. The CDR3 consists of 12 residues. After removal of 7 bases from V and 3 bases from J, the junction contained 4 bases not matched to a gene. CDR1 is SQVTM and CDR2 is ANQGSEA in the germline V gene. Written as DNA, the CDR3 is TGCAGCGGAGGGGGACAGGGCTACGAGCAGTACTTC. This encodes CSGGGQGYEQYF.

This clonotype was recorded at least ten times. The chain employs TRBV7-3 and TRBJ2-1, with D possibly TRBD2 on 6 matching bases. CDR1 SGHTA and CDR2 FQGTGA come from the germline V gene. This CDR3 has 14 amino acids. V gave up 2 bases and J gave up 6 bases, with 11 bases separating them. As DNA, the CDR3 is TGTGCCAGCAGCTTAGGGACTGGCCGCAATGAGCAGTTCTTC. Protein sequence: CASSLGTGRNEQFF.

This clonotype has ten or more counts. The chain carries TRBV7-2 and TRBJ2-1; 10 bases are a match to TRBD2. Germline assignment: CDR1 SGHTA and CDR2 FQGNSA. V gave up 5 bases and J gave up 7 bases; unmatched junction bases: 8. The CDR3 runs to 15 residues. CDR3 sequence reads: CASSRPLTSGNEQFF. The CDR3 nucleotides read TGTGCCAGCAGCCGCCCTCTGACTAGCGGGAATGAGCAGTTCTTC.

This clonotype was detected a few times. The V and J genes are TRBV4-3 and TRBJ1-4; no clear D. Trimming took 0 bases from V and 4 from J, leaving 12 bases between them. The CDR3 covers 16 residues. CDR1 and CDR2 from the germline V gene are LGHNA and YSLEER. The CDR3 nucleotides are TGCGCCAGCAGCCAAGATTTGGGCAGGTTTAATGAAAAACTGTTTTTT. It yields the protein CASSQDLGRFNEKLFF.

This clonotype was counted a few times. The chain is built from TRBV7-9 and TRBJ2-5; D unclear. Trimming removed 4 bases from V and 1 base from J, with 10 bases in between. The germline V gene encodes CDR1 SEHNR and CDR2 FQNEAQ (reference sequence). The CDR3 extends over 14 amino acids. The chain's CDR3 is CASSSPDLQETQYF. The CDR3, as DNA: TGTGCCAGCAGCTCGCCGGACCTCCAAGAGACCCAGTACTTC.

This clonotype showed up just a few times. In DNA form, the CDR3 reads TGTGCCAGCAGCCAAGTCTTGAACATTCAGTACTTC. Amino acids: CASSQVLNIQYF. The chain carries TRBV14 and TRBJ2-4, with D unresolved. The CDR3 sequence is 12 residues long. The V end lost 1 base, the J end lost 7 bases, and 5 bases lay between the germline ends. Germline assignment: CDR1 SGHDN and CDR2 FVKESK.

The chain recombines TRBV7-6 with TRBJ2-3; 10 bases match TRBD1. With V trimmed by 5 bases and J by 2 bases, 7 bases remained unmatched. Germline loops: CDR1 SGHVS, CDR2 FNYEAQ. The CDR3 has 16 amino acids. The CDR3 bases are TGTGCCAGCAGCGCCAGGACAGGGGGATACACAGATACGCAGTATTTT. Amino acid sequence: CASSARTGGYTDTQYF.

The V call is TRBV12-3 or TRBV12-4, the J call TRBJ2-4; 8 bases agree with TRBD1. This CDR3 has 15 residues. Trimming at V came to 3 bases and at J to 8 bases, leaving 9 bases not matched to a gene. The CDR3 sequence is CASSFQGARSDIQYF. In DNA form, the CDR3 reads TGTGCCAGCAGTTTCCAGGGGGCCCGGAGTGACATTCAGTACTTC.

Ten or more counts support this clonotype. CDR3 DNA: TGTGCCAGCAGCTTAGGAGGCGGTTCCGTGCTGCCCCAGCATTTT. Protein product: CASSLGGGSVLPQHF. This chain links TRBV7-2 with TRBJ1-5; D ambiguous. Trimming took 1 base from V and 9 from J, leaving 16 bases between them. CDR1 and CDR2 (germline): SGHTA, FQGNSA. CDR3 length: 15 residues.

This clonotype was seen many times. The chain is built from TRBV7-2 and TRBJ1-2; D uncertain. The CDR3 runs 13 residues. The germline V gene encodes CDR1 SGHTA and CDR2 FQGNSA. V shed 8 bases and J shed 3 bases, with 13 bases lying between them. For the CDR3, the DNA is TGTGCCAGCGCCGGCGAGAGGGACTATGGCTACACCTTC. This encodes CASAGERDYGYTF.